This is a list of T cell receptor beta chains from one sample in a study of vaccination effects on CD4 cells after COVID-19. Assay: immunoSEQ multiplex PCR; the TCRdb copy retains only in-frame clones and omits some. Here the sample spans about 45,000 clones, about 75% being singletons. No antigen has been assigned to these receptors. The specimen comprised CD4+ T cells from PBMCs cultured with a peptide pool, sampled before COVID-19 vaccination. The receptors come from a human donor who had a prior SARS-CoV-2 infection. Each CDR3 is given with its conserved first and last residue. The D gene is left open where the match is weak. A clone size is listed for some rows: how often the clone was seen (once, few, many), or a class if it is expanded.

d_call j_call v_call clone_size cdr3_nt cdr3_aa
TRBD2 TRBJ2-2 TRBV7-9 NA TGTGCCGCCAGTCGCGGGAGCGGGAGTCCCGGGGAGCTGTTTTTT CAASRGSGSPGELFF
NA TRBJ2-2 TRBV7-8 NA TGTGCCAGCAGCTTATTGGTAGTCCAAACGAACACCGGGGAGCTGTTTTTT CASSLLVVQTNTGELFF
NA TRBJ1-2 TRBV25-1 NA TGTGCCAGCAGTGAAAGATTCGCGGGCTTCGATGGCTACACCTTC CASSERFAGFDGYTF
NA TRBJ1-2 TRBV20-1 NA TGCAGTGCTAGTAGCCCGACAGACAACTATGGCTACACCTTC CSASSPTDNYGYTF
TRBD1 TRBJ2-5 TRBV18 NA TGTGCCAGCTCACCGATGACAGGGTATGAAGAGACCCAGTACTTC CASSPMTGYEETQYF
NA TRBJ2-2 TRBV18 NA TGTGCCAGCTCACCCTTCAGGGGACGGAACACCGGGGAGCTGTTTTTT CASSPFRGRNTGELFF
NA TRBJ2-1 TRBV5-8 NA TGTGCCAGCAGCCGTTTGGCGGCCTACAATGAGCAGTTCTTC CASSRLAAYNEQFF
NA TRBJ1-4 TRBV9 NA TGTGCCAGCAGCATTGGGACTTTTTGGGATGAAAAACTGTTTTTT CASSIGTFWDEKLFF
NA TRBJ1-2 TRBV7-2 NA TGTGCCAGCAGCTCAAACAGGGAAATCTCCTATGGCTACACCTTC CASSSNREISYGYTF
TRBD2 TRBJ2-5 TRBV7-6 NA TGTGCCAGCAGCTCCCTCGGCGGGACGGGGGGGACCCAGTACTTC CASSSLGGTGGTQYF
NA TRBJ1-6 TRBV2 few TGTGCCAGCGCGAGGGATACCCTCCACTTT CASARDTLHF
TRBD2 TRBJ2-3 TRBV28 NA TGTGCCAGCAGTCCACTTAGCGGGGGGGCTTCAGATACGCAGTATTTT CASSPLSGGASDTQYF
NA TRBJ2-2 TRBV6-5 NA TGTGCCAGCTCATGGCAGGGCCCGAACACCGGGGAGCTGTTTTTT CASSWQGPNTGELFF
TRBD2 TRBJ2-7 TRBV5-1 NA TGCGCCAGCAGCCTGAGCGGGGGGGTCTCCTACGAGCAGTACTTC CASSLSGGVSYEQYF